The 31 T cell receptor beta chains below were found in one sample sequenced in a study of T cells after yellow fever vaccination (dated by TCRdb to between 2017 and 2020). Libraries were made using 5' RACE. These reads were obtained on an Illumina HiSeq 2500. TCRdb applied fastp at Q25 and MiXCR to the public reads, then kept only in-frame beta chains. CDR3 protein duplicates are merged, each entry listing the most common genes and DNA. This sample is represented by roughly 500,000 distinct CDR3 sequences; 15% to 20% of them were singletons. Roughly an eighth of the sample belongs to the ten largest clones. This sample's treatment or condition label indicates: live attenuated yellow fever vaccine strain. The material sequenced was PBMCs, taken 15 days after the yellow fever booster vaccination. Receptor source: a man aged 25-40 years who received the YFV17D yellow fever vaccine.

The chain has TRBV12-5 and TRBJ1-3; D remains ambiguous. Germline V gives CDR1 LGHNT, CDR2 FRNRAP. This CDR3 contains 14 residues. With 4 bases removed from V and 0 bases from J, the gap between germline ends came to 7 bases. The CDR3 is CASGSGLSGNTIYF. DNA for the CDR3: TGTGCTAGTGGTTCGGGCCTCTCTGGAAACACCATATATTTT. The whole variable domain, remainder taken from reference TRBV12-5 and TRBJ1-3, is DARVTQTPRHKVTEMGQEVTMRCQPILGHNTVFWYRQTMMQGLELLAYFRNRAPLDDSGMPKDRFSAEMPDATLATLKIQPSEPRDSAVYFCASGSGLSGNTIYFGEGSWLTVV.

This clonotype was recorded a few times. This chain joins TRBV20-1 and TRBJ2-7, with TRBD2 matching 10 bases. Germline values: CDR1 DFQATT, CDR2 SNEGSKA (reference sequence). Trimming cost V 5 bases and J 6 bases; bases outside gene matches: 10. The CDR3 runs to 14 residues. Here the CDR3 DNA reads TGCAGTGCTCAGGACTGGCTAGCGGGAGTCGAGCAGTACTTC. As protein: CSAQDWLAGVEQYF.

The V gene is TRBV20-1, the J gene TRBJ2-2, with D perhaps TRBD2 (6 bases). The CDR3 length is 16 residues. Germline V gene lookup returns CDR1 DFQATT and CDR2 SNEGSKA (reference sequence). Trimming pared 2 bases from V and 6 bases from J, leaving 19 bases between. The CDR3 DNA reads TGCAGTGCTAGACACCGACTAGGTTTTCGATCCGGGGAGCTGTTTTTT. Translating it yields CSARHRLGFRSGELFF.

The sample holds a few counts of this clonotype. The DNA for the CDR3 is TGTGCCAGCAGTGAAGCCCCGGGGTATGAGCAGTTCTTC. Its translation is CASSEAPGYEQFF. This chain uses TRBV6-1 with TRBJ2-1, with a tentative D call TRBD2 (5 bases). Trimming removed 0 bases at V and 8 bases at J, with 8 bases between. CDR3 size: 13 residues. Per germline, CDR1 MNHNS and CDR2 SASEGT.

This clonotype came up once. CDR3 residues: CASSLVADEQYF. The CDR3 DNA follows: TGTGCCAGCAGCTTAGTGGCAGACGAGCAGTACTTC. The chain employs TRBV11-2 and TRBJ2-7; D is undetermined. The V end was cut by 1 base, the J end by 5 bases, with 6 bases between. CDR1 is SGHAT and CDR2 is FQNNGV in the germline V gene. This CDR3 comprises 12 residues. Looking up the rest from reference TRBV11-2 and TRBJ2-7 gives the full variable domain: EAGVAQSPRYKIIEKRQSVAFWCNPISGHATLYWYQQILGQGPKLLIQFQNNGVVDDSQLPKDRFSAERLKGVDSTLKIQPAKLEDSAVYLCASSLVADEQYFGPGTRLTVT.

CDR3 residues: CASSTTGTRFSDTQYF. The CDR3 coding sequence is TGTGCCAGCAGTACTACTGGGACACGGTTCTCGGATACGCAGTATTTT. V is TRBV12-3 or TRBV12-4 and J is TRBJ2-3, with D maybe TRBD1 (6 bases). The CDR3 runs 16 residues. Deletions cut 5 bases from V and 6 bases from J, with 21 bases between.

This clonotype has more than one count but fewer than ten. J is TRBJ1-1 and V is TRBV28; no clear D. This CDR3 comprises 16 residues. V was trimmed by 2 bases and J by 11 bases, leaving 24 bases between them. Germline values: CDR1 MDHEN, CDR2 SYDVKM. CDR3: CASSLQFNAGSGGAFF. The CDR3 region has the DNA TGTGCCAGCAGTTTACAGTTTAACGCTGGGAGTGGAGGGGCTTTCTTT.

V is TRBV10-3 and J is TRBJ2-1; the D gene is possibly TRBD1 (5 bases). The CDR3 extends over 15 amino acids. Trimming left V 0 bases short and J 7 bases short, with 13 bases between. The germline gives CDR1 ENHRY, CDR2 SYGVKD. CDR3 amino acids: CAISESIQGNNEQFF. As DNA, the CDR3 is TGTGCCATCAGTGAGTCGATTCAGGGAAATAATGAGCAGTTCTTC.

The chain joins TRBV19 to TRBJ2-7; unclear D gene. Germline loops: CDR1 LNHDA, CDR2 SQIVND (reference sequence). V was trimmed by 1 base and J by 3 bases, leaving 7 bases between them. This CDR3 comprises 13 residues. CDR3 amino acids: CASSIGYYYEQYF. As DNA, the CDR3 is TGTGCCAGTAGTATAGGCTATTACTACGAGCAGTACTTC. Variable domain in full (rest from reference TRBV19 and TRBJ2-7): DGGITQSPKYLFRKEGQNVTLSCEQNLNHDAMYWYRQDPGQGLRLIYYSQIVNDFQKGDIAEGYSVSREKKESFPLTVTSAQKNPTAFYLCASSIGYYYEQYFGPGTRLTVT.

Only a few counts were recorded for this clonotype. The rearrangement joins TRBV25-1 to TRBJ1-6; no clear D gene. V shed 5 bases and J shed 6 bases, with 11 bases lying between them. The CDR3 has 14 amino acids. CDR1 is MGHDK, CDR2 SYGVNS, per germline. The CDR3: CASSIPTVNSPLHF. CDR3 nucleotide sequence: TGTGCCAGCAGTATCCCAACAGTTAATTCACCCCTCCACTTT.

CDR3 DNA: TGCGCCAGCAGGATCACTAGCGGGTACAATGAGCAGTTCTTC. Translating gives CASRITSGYNEQFF. This rearrangement joins TRBV10-2 to TRBJ2-1; 9 bases align to TRBD2. With 6 bases clipped from V and 4 bases from J, the junction kept 4 bases outside the gene matches. The germline V gene encodes CDR1 WSHSY and CDR2 SAAADI. The length of the CDR3 is 14 residues.

V is TRBV20-1 and J is TRBJ2-1, with 9 bases lining up with TRBD1. J was trimmed by 6 bases and V by 3 bases; bases with no gene match: 9. This CDR3 is built from 15 residues. CDR1 is DFQATT, CDR2 SNEGSKA, per germline (reference sequence). CDR3 sequence (DNA): TGCAGTGCTAGTCTCCCGGGACAGGGTTCCAATGAGCAGTTCTTC. Its translation is CSASLPGQGSNEQFF.

This clonotype was recorded many times. This chain connects TRBV9 to TRBJ2-4; D may be TRBD2 (5 bases). Germline assignment: CDR1 SGDLS and CDR2 YYNGEE. The V gene lost 0 bases and the J gene lost 7 bases, with 14 bases spanning the gap. The length of the CDR3 is 15 residues. The CDR3 nucleotides are TGTGCCAGCAGCGTAGGGGGAGATGGTCGGAACATTCAGTACTTC. Translating gives CASSVGGDGRNIQYF. The full variable domain, completed using reference TRBV9 and TRBJ2-4, is DSGVTQTPKHLITATGQRVTLRCSPRSGDLSVYWYQQSLDQGLQFLIQYYNGEERAKGNILERFSAQQFPDLHSELNLSSLELGDSALYFCASSVGGDGRNIQYFGAGTRLSVL.

This clonotype has just a few counts. The CDR3 DNA reads TGCAGTGCTAGAGCAAAGACAGGGTTTGGCTACACCTTC. It translates to CSARAKTGFGYTF. The V and J genes are TRBV20-1 and TRBJ1-2; 7 bases are a match to TRBD1. CDR3 length equals 13 residues. Losses at the gene ends were 1 base for V and 7 bases for J; bases not matched to a gene: 6. Germline V gene data show CDR1 as DFQATT and CDR2 as SNEGSKA (reference sequence).

A few counts support this clonotype. This chain uses TRBV2 with TRBJ2-5; 7 bases match TRBD1. This CDR3 has 14 amino acids. J lost 3 bases, V lost 7 bases, and 8 bases had no gene match. Germline V gives CDR1 SNHLY, CDR2 FYNNEI. For the CDR3, the DNA is TGTGCCAGCAACCCCGGGACAGTAAAAGAGACCCAGTACTTC. Translation: CASNPGTVKETQYF.

CDR3 nucleotide sequence: TGTGCCAGCAGCTGGAATCTAGCGGGACTAGAGACCCAGTACTTC. The encoded protein is CASSWNLAGLETQYF. This chain connects TRBV5-4 to TRBJ2-5; the match to TRBD2 covers 9 bases. The J segment lost 4 bases and the V segment lost 3 bases, leaving 7 bases of the junction unmatched. The CDR3 spans 15 residues. Germline CDR1 SGHNT, CDR2 YYREEE (reference sequence).

The chain has TRBV29-1 and TRBJ2-2; 7 positions match TRBD1. Germline assignment: CDR1 SQVTM and CDR2 ANQGSEA. The trim removed 7 bases at V and 0 bases at J, leaving 2 bases unmatched. This CDR3 is 13 amino acids long. The chain's CDR3 is CSAQGTNTGELFF. DNA for the CDR3: TGCAGCGCACAGGGGACGAACACCGGGGAGCTGTTTTTT.

The chain carries TRBV4-2 and TRBJ2-3; TRBD2 matches at 10 bases. The CDR3 sequence is 16 residues long. The junction had 11 bases not matched to a gene; V was cut back by 7 bases and J by 4 bases. In germline, CDR1 is LGHNA, CDR2 YNFKEQ. For the CDR3, the DNA is TGTGCCAGCACAGGAGCGGGAGGGCCGGTTGCAGATACGCAGTATTTT. Translation gives CASTGAGGPVADTQYF.

The chain recombines TRBV4-2 with TRBJ1-3; no clear D. This CDR3 has 15 residues. Germline V gene data show CDR1 as LGHNA and CDR2 as YNFKEQ. Between the trimmed V and J ends, which lost 0 bases and 0 bases, there was a span of 6 bases. The DNA for the CDR3 is TGTGCCAGCAGCCAAGATGGCAGCTCTGGAAACACCATATATTTT. Encoded protein: CASSQDGSSGNTIYF.

CDR3 nucleotide sequence: TGTGCCAGCACCTTACCGGGACAGGGAGTTTACGAGCAGTACTTC. Translation gives CASTLPGQGVYEQYF. V and J are TRBV12-3 or TRBV12-4 and TRBJ2-7, with 9 bases identical to TRBD1. This CDR3 region has 15 residues. V shed 7 bases and J 4 bases; nucleotides not matched to a gene: 11.

The chain employs TRBV7-9 and TRBJ1-2, with TRBD1 matching over 8 bases. The germline V gene encodes CDR1 SEHNR and CDR2 FQNEAQ (reference sequence). This CDR3 is 15 amino acids long. V lost 4 bases and J lost 4; bases outside the gene matches: 8. The CDR3 coding sequence is TGTGCCAGCAGCTCCCAGGACAGGGACGTCTATGGCTACACCTTC. Its protein product is CASSSQDRDVYGYTF.

In this sample, this clonotype turned up a few times. The chain is built from TRBV20-1 and TRBJ2-3; D is uncertain. The CDR3 length is 13 residues. Germline-derived CDR1 and CDR2 are DFQATT and SNEGSKA (reference sequence). Trimming cost V 3 bases and J 0 bases, with 7 bases left between them. The CDR3: CSASTPSTDTQYF. Here the CDR3 DNA reads TGCAGTGCTAGTACGCCTAGCACAGATACGCAGTATTTT.

This clonotype was counted a few times. This rearrangement joins TRBV7-8 to TRBJ1-1, with TRBD1 matching over 7 bases. The CDR3 runs 14 residues. The germline CDR1 and CDR2 sequences are SGHVS and FQNEAQ. The V segment lost 7 bases and the J segment 1 base; nucleotides outside the gene matches: 6. The CDR3 DNA reads TGTGCCAGCACGACAGGGAGGTGGAACACTGAAGCTTTCTTT. It translates to CASTTGRWNTEAFF.

This clonotype has just a few counts. The chain has TRBV6-5 and TRBJ2-5; D unclear. This CDR3 contains 14 residues. V lost 2 bases to trimming and J lost 7 bases, with 14 bases between them. Germline V gene data show CDR1 as MNHEY and CDR2 as SVGAGI. The chain's CDR3 is CASSYASIGWTQYF. For the CDR3, the DNA is TGTGCCAGCAGTTACGCCTCTATCGGCTGGACCCAGTACTTC.

The gene calls are TRBV20-1 and TRBJ1-4; tentatively, D is TRBD1 (6 bases). Trimming pared 0 bases from V and 6 bases from J, leaving 14 bases between. The V gene's germline CDR1 is DFQATT and CDR2 SNEGSKA (reference sequence). CDR3 size: 15 residues. Here the CDR3 reads CSARDLGGGYEKLFF. The CDR3 DNA reads as TGCAGTGCTAGAGATCTGGGGGGGGGCTATGAAAAACTGTTTTTT.

This clonotype has just a few counts. The chain joins TRBV7-2 to TRBJ1-2; 7 positions match TRBD1. This CDR3 has 14 amino acids. Germline-derived CDR1 and CDR2 are SGHTA and FQGNSA. The J segment lost 8 bases and the V segment lost 5 bases, leaving 11 bases of the junction unmatched. CDR3 nucleotides: TGTGCCAGCAGCCCGCGACAGGGCCGCGGGGGCTACACCTTC. This gives the protein CASSPRQGRGGYTF.

This clonotype was counted only a few times. The gene calls are TRBV6-1 and TRBJ1-1; 7 bases match TRBD1. CDR3 length: 13 amino acids. CDR1 is MNHNS and CDR2 is SASEGT in the germline V gene. With V trimmed by 5 bases and J by 4 bases, 4 bases remained unmatched. The CDR3 nucleotides read TGTGCCAGCAGTCTGACAGGGTTCACTGAAGCTTTCTTT. Residues: CASSLTGFTEAFF.

This chain links TRBV6-5 with TRBJ2-1, with a weak D call TRBD1 (6 bases). The CDR3 totals 15 residues. Trimming removed 8 bases at V and 9 bases at J, with 23 bases between. Germline CDR1 and CDR2: MNHEY and SVGAGI. The CDR3 DNA is TGTGCCAGCTGTAACAGGGCCCCCGTGGTGTGTGAGCAGTTCTTC. Translated, it gives CASCNRAPVVCEQFF.

This clonotype was picked up a small number of times. This sequence joins TRBV5-5 and TRBJ2-7; D gene unclear. In germline, CDR1 is SGHKS, CDR2 YYEKEE (reference sequence). The CDR3 covers 14 residues. The V end lost 0 bases, the J end lost 2 bases, and 9 bases lay between the germline ends. Here the CDR3 DNA reads TGTGCCAGCAGCTTGGGGTATAACCCCTACGAGCAGTACTTC. Amino acids: CASSLGYNPYEQYF.

The rearrangement joins TRBV18 to TRBJ1-3; D remains unclear. The germline gives CDR1 KGHSH, CDR2 LQKENI. With 4 bases removed from V and 0 bases from J, the gap between germline ends came to 7 bases. The CDR3 covers 14 residues. The CDR3 DNA sequence: TGTGCCAGCTCACGAGAGAGCTCTGGAAACACCATATATTTT. Amino acids: CASSRESSGNTIYF.

The rearrangement uses TRBV6-1 and TRBJ2-1, with D perhaps TRBD2 (5 bases). The CDR3 has 13 amino acids. Trimming pared 10 bases from V and 7 bases from J, leaving 17 bases between. Germline V CDR1 and CDR2: MNHNS, SASEGT. CDR3 DNA sequence: TGTGCCACCGCGGGTTCCCTCCCTAATGAGCAGTTCTTC. Translated, it gives CATAGSLPNEQFF.